This T cell receptor beta chain was recovered during a study of T cell repertoires in cytomegalovirus infection. Background on the study: Public TCR beta signatures were indicative of both CMV infection and a matching HLA type. General study results and limits: In two of eight donors, the top clonotype was HLA-C-restricted CMV-specific. Carriers of CMV and the relevant HLA type were discriminated by public TCR beta frequency.

TCRdb reprocessed the reads via MiXCR and lists one record per CDR3 protein. The sample shows almost 300,000 distinct CDR3 sequences, roughly 9.3% of them seen only once. This clonotype was seen a few times. Its antigen is as yet unknown. This TCR was recovered from a human donor in good health (CMV status not recorded). Some clones in this sample may be carry-over from other donors' samples. The sample comprised PBMCs.

CDR3 loop: CASSESQGKPEAFF. Here the CDR3 DNA reads TGTGCCAGCAGTGAAAGTCAGGGAAAGCCTGAAGCTTTCTTT. The chain is built from TRBV2 and TRBJ1-1; weak D call: TRBD1 (5 bases). This CDR3 has 14 residues. Germline V gene data show CDR1 as SNHLY and CDR2 as FYNNEI. V was trimmed by 2 bases and J by 6 bases, leaving 13 bases between them.